A single sample gave rise to the 11 T cell receptor beta chains below, sequenced in a study of PD-1 blockade in classical Hodgkin lymphoma. Described time point: cycle 4 day 1 (C4D1), after six to seven weeks of nivolumab. All the patients suffered relapse after autologous stem cell transplantation, and brentuximab vedotin exposure differed. TCRdb's table, derived via immunoSEQ multiplex PCR, lists solely in-frame clones and lacks some. The sample consists of around 93,000 clones, roughly 78% of them appearing once. Sequencing was performed on peripheral blood mononuclear cells (PBMCs), taken before the fourth cycle of nivolumab. The receptors come from a human donor with classical Hodgkin lymphoma.

The CDR3 DNA reads as TGTGCCAGCAGCCCAGGGGTTCCAGATACGCAGTATTTT. Residues: CASSPGVPDTQYF. The chain carries TRBV6-5 and TRBJ2-3; tentatively, D is TRBD1 (6 bases). The V end lost 6 bases, the J end lost 4 bases, and 11 bases lay between the germline ends. The CDR3 length is 13 residues. Germline V lookup: CDR1 MNHEY, CDR2 SVGAGI.

The rearrangement joins TRBV13 to TRBJ2-3, with TRBD2 matching 9 bases. With 5 bases clipped from V and 6 bases from J, the junction kept 12 bases outside the gene matches. The CDR3 is 16 residues long. The germline gives CDR1 PRHDT, CDR2 FYEKMQ (reference sequence). DNA for the CDR3: TGTGCCAGCAGCACCCGCTCGACTAGCGGTGGGGATACGCAGTATTTT. This encodes CASSTRSTSGGDTQYF. Drawing the rest from reference TRBV13 and TRBJ2-3, the complete variable domain is AAGVIQSPRHLIKEKRETATLKCYPIPRHDTVYWYQQGPGQDPQFLISFYEKMQSDKGSIPDRFSAQQFSDYHSELNMSSLELGDSALYFCASSTRSTSGGDTQYFGPGTRLTVL.

This clone was seen at least ten times. V and J are TRBV6-1 and TRBJ1-1; 8 bases line up with TRBD1. The junction had 5 bases not matched to a gene; V was cut back by 2 bases and J by 0 bases. The CDR3 is 16 amino acids. From germline, CDR1 is MNHNS and CDR2 SASEGT. CDR3 protein: CASSESRTGMNTEAFF. CDR3 bases: TGTGCCAGCAGTGAATCGAGGACAGGGATGAACACTGAAGCTTTCTTT.

The chain has TRBV5-1 and TRBJ2-4; tentative D call: TRBD1 (6 bases). This CDR3 comprises 16 residues. V was trimmed by 0 bases and J by 3 bases, leaving 13 bases between them. Germline values: CDR1 SGHRS, CDR2 YFSETQ. CDR3 nucleotide sequence: TGCGCCAGCAGCTTGGGTCAGGGGATAATCAAAAACATTCAGTACTTC. It encodes CASSLGQGIIKNIQYF.

The V and J genes are TRBV19 and TRBJ2-5; no firm D call. With 4 bases removed from V and 1 base from J, the gap between germline ends came to 4 bases. Germline assignment: CDR1 LNHDA and CDR2 SQIVND (reference sequence). The CDR3 length is 12 residues. The CDR3 DNA follows: TGTGCCAGTAGTAACCCCCAAGAGACCCAGTACTTC. This gives the protein CASSNPQETQYF.

The chain uses TRBV10-3 and TRBJ2-3; 8 bases fit TRBD2. The CDR3 spans 15 residues. CDR1 and CDR2 from the germline V gene are ENHRY and SYGVKD. Germline trimming cut 11 bases from V and 4 bases from J; bases unmatched to any gene: 14. This chain's CDR3 is CAAETSGLGPDTQYF. The CDR3 nucleotides read TGTGCCGCGGAAACTAGCGGACTAGGGCCAGATACGCAGTATTTT.

The chain has TRBV28 and TRBJ1-2; TRBD1 might be the D (5 bases). The germline V gene has CDR1 MDHEN and CDR2 SYDVKM. The CDR3 runs 11 residues. The ends were cut back, 9 bases at V and 6 bases at J, with 11 bases in the middle. CDR3 amino acids: CASSRGNGYTF. The CDR3 DNA follows: TGTGCCAGTTCCCGGGGGAATGGCTACACCTTC.

The rearrangement joins TRBV5-1 to TRBJ2-1; D possibly corresponds to TRBD2 (6 bases). This CDR3 spans 15 amino acids. V was cut by 4 bases and J by 3 bases, with 14 bases left in between. Per the germline V gene, CDR1 is SGHRS and CDR2 is YFSETQ. The CDR3 loop is CASSQNSGHYNEQFF. CDR3 nucleotides: TGCGCCAGCAGCCAGAATAGCGGCCACTACAATGAGCAGTTCTTC.

This clone was seen just once. The V gene is TRBV19, the J gene TRBJ2-5; 11 bases map to TRBD2. The CDR3 consists of 17 residues. Germline CDR1 is LNHDA and CDR2 is SQIVND (reference sequence). V gave up 2 bases and J gave up 5 bases; unmatched junction bases: 10. The CDR3 nucleotides read TGTGCCAGTAGTATACACCCCCAACTAGCGGGAGTCGAGACCCAGTACTTC. Its protein product is CASSIHPQLAGVETQYF.

CDR3 loop: CASRPGYSYEQYF. In DNA, the CDR3 is TGTGCCAGCAGACCCGGGTACTCCTACGAGCAGTACTTC. The chain has TRBV7-9 and TRBJ2-7; D gene unclear. Trimming pared 6 bases from V and 0 bases from J, leaving 9 bases between. Germline-derived CDR1 and CDR2 are SEHNR and FQNEAQ (reference sequence). This CDR3 has 13 amino acids.

This clone was counted a single time. The chain links TRBV19 to TRBJ1-6, with 8 bases identical to TRBD1. With 3 bases clipped from V and 0 bases from J, the junction kept 10 bases outside the gene matches. The CDR3 loop spans 19 amino acids. Germline CDR1 is LNHDA and CDR2 is SQIVND (reference sequence). CDR3 sequence (DNA): TGTGCCAGTAGTATTGGGGCAGGGGGCATCAGCTCCTATAATTCACCCCTCCACTTT. Amino acids: CASSIGAGGISSYNSPLHF.